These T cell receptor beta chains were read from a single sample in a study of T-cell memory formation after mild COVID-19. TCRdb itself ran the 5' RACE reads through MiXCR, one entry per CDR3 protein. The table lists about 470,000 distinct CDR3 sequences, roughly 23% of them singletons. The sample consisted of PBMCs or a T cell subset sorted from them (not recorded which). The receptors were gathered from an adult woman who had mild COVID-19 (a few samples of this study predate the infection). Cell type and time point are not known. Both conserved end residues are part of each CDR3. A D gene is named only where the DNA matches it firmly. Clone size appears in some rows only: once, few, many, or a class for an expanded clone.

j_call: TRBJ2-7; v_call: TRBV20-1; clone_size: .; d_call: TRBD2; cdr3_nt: TGCAGTGCTAGAGATCGACTAGCCAAAACGCTCTACGAGCAGTACTTC; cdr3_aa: CSARDRLAKTLYEQYF
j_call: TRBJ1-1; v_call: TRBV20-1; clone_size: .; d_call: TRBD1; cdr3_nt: TGCAGTGTCCCGGGACAGGGAGGGACTGAAGCTTTCTTT; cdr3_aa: CSVPGQGGTEAFF
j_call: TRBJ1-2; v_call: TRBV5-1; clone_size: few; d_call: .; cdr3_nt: TGCGCCAGCAGCTTGGCTCCAGATCTCTATGGCTACACCTTC; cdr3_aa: CASSLAPDLYGYTF
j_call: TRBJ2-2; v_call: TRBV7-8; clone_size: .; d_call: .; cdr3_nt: TGTGCCAGCAGCACATCCCGGGGTTCTAACACCGGGGAGCTGTTTTTT; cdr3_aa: CASSTSRGSNTGELFF
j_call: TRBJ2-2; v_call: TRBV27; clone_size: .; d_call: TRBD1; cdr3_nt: TGTGCCAGCAGTCCAACCCCGGGACAGCCTTTGAACACCGGGGAGCTGTTTTTT; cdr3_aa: CASSPTPGQPLNTGELFF
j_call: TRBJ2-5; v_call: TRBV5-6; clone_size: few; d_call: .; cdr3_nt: TGTGCCAGCAGCCCGGACAGATTAGAGACCCAGTACTTC; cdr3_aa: CASSPDRLETQYF
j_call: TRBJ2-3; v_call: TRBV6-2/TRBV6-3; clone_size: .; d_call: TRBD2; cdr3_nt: TGTGCCAGCAGTCTAGCGGGGAGTTTGGATACGCAGTATTTT; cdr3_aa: CASSLAGSLDTQYF
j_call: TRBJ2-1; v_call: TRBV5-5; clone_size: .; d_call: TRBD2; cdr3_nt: TGTGCCAGCAGCTTGCGGGTATCTAGCGGCTACAATGAGCAGTTCTTC; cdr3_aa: CASSLRVSSGYNEQFF
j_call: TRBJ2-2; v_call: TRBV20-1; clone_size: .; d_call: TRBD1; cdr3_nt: TGCAGTGCTGGACAGGGGGCTGGAGTCGGGGAGCTGTTTTTT; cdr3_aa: CSAGQGAGVGELFF
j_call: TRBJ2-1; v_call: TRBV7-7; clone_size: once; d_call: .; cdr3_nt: TGTGCTAGCAGCTTATTTTCTTCCCACAATGAGCAGTTCTTC; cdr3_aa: CASSLFSSHNEQFF
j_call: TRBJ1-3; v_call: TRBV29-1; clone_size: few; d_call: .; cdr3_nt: TGCAGCGTACTTACGGTAGATACGGGAAACACCATATATTTT; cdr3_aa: CSVLTVDTGNTIYF
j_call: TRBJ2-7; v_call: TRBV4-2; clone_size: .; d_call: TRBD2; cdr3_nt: TGTGCCAGCAGCCAAGATAGAAGCGGGGCTTACGAGCAGTACTTC; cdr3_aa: CASSQDRSGAYEQYF
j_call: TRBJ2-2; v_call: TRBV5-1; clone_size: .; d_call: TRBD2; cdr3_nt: TGCGCCAGCAGTTCAATAGCGGGAGCCAACACCGGGGAGCTGTTTTTT; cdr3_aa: CASSSIAGANTGELFF
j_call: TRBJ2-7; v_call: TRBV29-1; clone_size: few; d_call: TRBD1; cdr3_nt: TGCAGCGAACTAAGGGACAGAGCCTACGAGCAGTACTTC; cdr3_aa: CSELRDRAYEQYF
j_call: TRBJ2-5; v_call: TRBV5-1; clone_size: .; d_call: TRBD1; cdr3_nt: TGCGCCAGCAGCTTGGCCCGGACAGGGCTGGAGCAATTC; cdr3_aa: CASSLARTGLEQF
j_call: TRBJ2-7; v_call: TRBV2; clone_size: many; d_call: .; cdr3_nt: TGTGCCAGCAGTCCCCTCTTGTGGGGGGCTACCTCCTACGAGCAGTACTTC; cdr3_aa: CASSPLLWGATSYEQYF
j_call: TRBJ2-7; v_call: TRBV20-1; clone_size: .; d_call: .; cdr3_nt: TGCAGTGCTAGAGAAGCGGAGTCCTCTTTACACGAGCAGTACTTC; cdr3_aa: CSAREAESSLHEQYF
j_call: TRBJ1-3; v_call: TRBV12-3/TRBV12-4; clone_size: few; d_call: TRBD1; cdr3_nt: TGTGCCAGCAGTTTGCGCGGGACAGACGGTGGAAACACCATATATTTT; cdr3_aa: CASSLRGTDGGNTIYF
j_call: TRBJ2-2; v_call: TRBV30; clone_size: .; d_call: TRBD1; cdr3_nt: TGTGCCTGCTGGACAGGCTTCACCGGGGAGCTGTTTTTT; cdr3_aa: CACWTGFTGELFF
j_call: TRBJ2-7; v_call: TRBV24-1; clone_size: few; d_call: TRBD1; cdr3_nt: TGTGCCACCAGCCCGGGACAGGGACCTACCTACGAGCAGTACTTC; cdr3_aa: CATSPGQGPTYEQYF
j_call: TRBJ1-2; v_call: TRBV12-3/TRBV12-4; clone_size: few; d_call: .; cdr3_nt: TGTGCCAGCAGTTCTTATGGACACACCTATGGCTACACCTTC; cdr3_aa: CASSSYGHTYGYTF
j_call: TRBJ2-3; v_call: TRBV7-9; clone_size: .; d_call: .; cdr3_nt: TGTGCCAGCAGCTTAAGGGGATTAGATACGCAGTATTTT; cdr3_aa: CASSLRGLDTQYF
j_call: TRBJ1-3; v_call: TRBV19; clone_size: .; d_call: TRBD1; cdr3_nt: TGTGCCAGTAGTACCCACAGGGGTCCTGGAAACACCATATATTTT; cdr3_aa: CASSTHRGPGNTIYF
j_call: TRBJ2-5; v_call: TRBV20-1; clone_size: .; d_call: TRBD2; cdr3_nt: TGCAGTGCTCCCGTGGGGCTAGCGGACCGGGGGACCCAGTACTTC; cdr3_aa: CSAPVGLADRGTQYF
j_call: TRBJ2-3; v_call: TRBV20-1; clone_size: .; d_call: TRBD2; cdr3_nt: TGCAGTGCTAGTACGCGGGAGGACACAGATACGCAGTATTTT; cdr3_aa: CSASTREDTDTQYF
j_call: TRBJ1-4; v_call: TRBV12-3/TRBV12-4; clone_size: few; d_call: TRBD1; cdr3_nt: TGTGCCAGCAGTCTCACAGGGGTCGGAAATGAAAAACTGTTTTTT; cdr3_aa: CASSLTGVGNEKLFF
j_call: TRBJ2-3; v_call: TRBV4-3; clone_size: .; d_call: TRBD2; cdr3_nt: TGCGCCAGCAGCCAAGACCACCCTAGCGGGACAGATACGCAGTATTTT; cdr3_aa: CASSQDHPSGTDTQYF
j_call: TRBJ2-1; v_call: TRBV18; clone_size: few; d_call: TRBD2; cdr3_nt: TGTGCCAGCTCACCACCGGCTAGCGGGGTCTCCAATGAGCAGTTCTTC; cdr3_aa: CASSPPASGVSNEQFF
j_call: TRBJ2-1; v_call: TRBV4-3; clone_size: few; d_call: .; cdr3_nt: TGCGCCAGCAGCCAGGACCCCGGGGCCAATGAGCAGTTCTTC; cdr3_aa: CASSQDPGANEQFF
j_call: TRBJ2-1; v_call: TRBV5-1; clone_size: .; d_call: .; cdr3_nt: TGCGCCAGCAGCTCGGGTTTCCTCGATGGGGATGAGCAGTTCTTC; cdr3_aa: CASSSGFLDGDEQFF
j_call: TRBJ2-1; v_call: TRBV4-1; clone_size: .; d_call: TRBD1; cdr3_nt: TGCGCCAGCAGACAGGGGACCTACAATGAGCAGTTCTTC; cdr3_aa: CASRQGTYNEQFF
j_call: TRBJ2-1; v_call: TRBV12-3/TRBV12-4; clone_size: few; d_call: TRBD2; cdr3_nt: TGTGCCAGCAGTACCGGGACTAGCGGTGAGCAGTTCTTC; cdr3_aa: CASSTGTSGEQFF
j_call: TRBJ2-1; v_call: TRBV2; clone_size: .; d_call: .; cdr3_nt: TGTGCCAGCAGTGAAGCGCTTGGGCGCTACAATGAGCAGTTCTTC; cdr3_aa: CASSEALGRYNEQFF
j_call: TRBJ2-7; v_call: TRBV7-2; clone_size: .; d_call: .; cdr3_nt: TGTGCCAGCAGCTTAGTCATTCACCCTGACGAGCAGTACTTC; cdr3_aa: CASSLVIHPDEQYF
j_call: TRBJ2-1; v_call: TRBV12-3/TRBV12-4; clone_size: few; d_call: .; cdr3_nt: TGTGCCAGCAGTTCCGGGCAACGCAATGAGCAGTTCTTC; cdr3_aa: CASSSGQRNEQFF
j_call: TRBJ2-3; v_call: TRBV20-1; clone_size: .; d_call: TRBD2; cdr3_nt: TGCAGTGCTAGAGATTTCCGTCTAGCGGGCTACTCTAGCACAGATACGCAGTATTTT; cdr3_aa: CSARDFRLAGYSSTDTQYF
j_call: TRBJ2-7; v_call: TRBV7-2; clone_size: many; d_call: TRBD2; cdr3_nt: TGTGCCAGCAGCTTGACTAGCGGGTCCTACGAGCAGTACTTC; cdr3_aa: CASSLTSGSYEQYF
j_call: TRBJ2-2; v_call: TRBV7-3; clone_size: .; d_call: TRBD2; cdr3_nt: TGTGCCAGCAGCAAATTAGCGGGGGTAATGACCGGGGAGCTGTTTTTT; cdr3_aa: CASSKLAGVMTGELFF
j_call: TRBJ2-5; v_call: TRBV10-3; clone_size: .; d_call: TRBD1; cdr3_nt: TGTGCCATAGGGACAGGGGAGACCCAGTACTTC; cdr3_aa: CAIGTGETQYF
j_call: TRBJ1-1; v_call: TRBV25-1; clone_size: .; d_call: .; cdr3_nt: TGTGCCAGCAGTGATCCCAGGGGCACTGAAGCTTTCTTT; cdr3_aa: CASSDPRGTEAFF
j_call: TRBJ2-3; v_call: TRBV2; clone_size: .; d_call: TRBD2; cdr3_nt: TGTGCCAGCAGTGATCCGACTAGCGGGGGCCTTAGAGGAGATACGCAGTATTTT; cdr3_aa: CASSDPTSGGLRGDTQYF
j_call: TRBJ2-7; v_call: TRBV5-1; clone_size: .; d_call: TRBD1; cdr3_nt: TGCGCCAGCAGCCCGGACAGGGTCCGCTACGAGCAGTACTTC; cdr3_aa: CASSPDRVRYEQYF